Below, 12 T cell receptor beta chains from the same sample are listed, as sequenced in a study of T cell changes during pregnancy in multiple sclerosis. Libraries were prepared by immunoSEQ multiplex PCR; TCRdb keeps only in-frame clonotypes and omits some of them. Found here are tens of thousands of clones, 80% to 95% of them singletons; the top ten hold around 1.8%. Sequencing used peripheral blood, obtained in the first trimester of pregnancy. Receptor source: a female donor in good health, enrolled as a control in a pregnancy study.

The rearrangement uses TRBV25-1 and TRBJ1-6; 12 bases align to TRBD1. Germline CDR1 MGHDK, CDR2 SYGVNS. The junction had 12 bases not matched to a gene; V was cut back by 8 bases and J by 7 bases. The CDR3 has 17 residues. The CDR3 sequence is CASRDRGRVRWNSPLHF. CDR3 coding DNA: TGTGCCAGCCGGGACAGGGGGCGCGTGAGGTGGAATTCACCCCTCCACTTT.

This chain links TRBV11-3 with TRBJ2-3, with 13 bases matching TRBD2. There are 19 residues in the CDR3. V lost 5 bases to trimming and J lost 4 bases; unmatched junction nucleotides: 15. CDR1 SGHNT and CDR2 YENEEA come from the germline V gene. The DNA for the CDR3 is TGTGCCAGCAGCCCCGGACTAGCGGGGGTTAGTCCGCGATCAGATACGCAGTATTTT. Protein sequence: CASSPGLAGVSPRSDTQYF.

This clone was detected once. The CDR3 sequence: CASSPGTTNTEAFF. The CDR3 DNA reads TGCGCCAGCAGCCCTGGGACAACGAACACTGAAGCTTTCTTT. The chain recombines TRBV4-3 with TRBJ1-1; D perhaps matches TRBD1 (6 bases). Between the trimmed V and J ends, which lost 4 bases and 1 base, there was a span of 10 bases. This CDR3 spans 14 amino acids. Germline CDR1 and CDR2: LGHNA and YSLEER.

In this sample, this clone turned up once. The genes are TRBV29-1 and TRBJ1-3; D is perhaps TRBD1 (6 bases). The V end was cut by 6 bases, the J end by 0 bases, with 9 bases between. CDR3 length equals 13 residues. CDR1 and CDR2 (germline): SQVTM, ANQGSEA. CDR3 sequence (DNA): TGCAGCGTGACAGGCCTCTCTGGAAACACCATATATTTT. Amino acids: CSVTGLSGNTIYF.

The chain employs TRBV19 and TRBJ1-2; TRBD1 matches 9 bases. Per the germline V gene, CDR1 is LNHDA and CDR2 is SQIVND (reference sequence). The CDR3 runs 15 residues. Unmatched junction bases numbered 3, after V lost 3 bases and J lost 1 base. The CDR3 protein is CASSIGTGRNYGYTF. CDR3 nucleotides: TGTGCCAGTAGTATCGGGACAGGGCGTAACTATGGCTACACCTTC.

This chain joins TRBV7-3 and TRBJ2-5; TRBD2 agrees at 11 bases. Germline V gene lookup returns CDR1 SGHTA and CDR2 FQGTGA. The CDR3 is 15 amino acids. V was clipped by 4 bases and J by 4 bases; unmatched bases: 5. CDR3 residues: CASSSSGGPGETQYF. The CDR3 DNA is TGTGCCAGCAGCTCTAGCGGGGGGCCGGGAGAGACCCAGTACTTC.

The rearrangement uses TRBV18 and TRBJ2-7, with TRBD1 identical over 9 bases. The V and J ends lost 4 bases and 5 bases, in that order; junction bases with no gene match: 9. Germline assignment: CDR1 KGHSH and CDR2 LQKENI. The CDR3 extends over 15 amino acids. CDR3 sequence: CASSLNRDREDEQYF. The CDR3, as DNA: TGTGCCAGCTCACTCAACCGGGACAGGGAGGACGAGCAGTACTTC.

The DNA of the CDR3 is TGTGCCAGCAGCCGACAGGGCCGTGGGGCCAACGTCCTGACTTTC. It yields the protein CASSRQGRGANVLTF. The chain has TRBV28 and TRBJ2-6; TRBD1 matches 7 bases. With V trimmed by 6 bases and J by 3 bases, 5 bases remained unmatched. The CDR3 covers 15 residues. The germline CDR1 and CDR2 sequences are MDHEN and SYDVKM.

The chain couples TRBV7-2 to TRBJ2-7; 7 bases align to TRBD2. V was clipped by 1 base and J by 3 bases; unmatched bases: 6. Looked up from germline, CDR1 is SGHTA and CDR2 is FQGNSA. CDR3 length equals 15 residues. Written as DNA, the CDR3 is TGTGCCAGCAGCTTAGACTGGGGGGGAAACTACGAGCAGTACTTC. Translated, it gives CASSLDWGGNYEQYF.

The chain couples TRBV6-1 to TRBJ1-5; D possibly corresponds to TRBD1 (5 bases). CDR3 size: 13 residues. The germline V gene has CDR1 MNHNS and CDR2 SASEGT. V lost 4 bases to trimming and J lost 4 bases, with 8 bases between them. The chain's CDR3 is CASSAQVNQPQHF. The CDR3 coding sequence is TGTGCCAGCAGTGCACAGGTAAATCAGCCCCAGCATTTT.

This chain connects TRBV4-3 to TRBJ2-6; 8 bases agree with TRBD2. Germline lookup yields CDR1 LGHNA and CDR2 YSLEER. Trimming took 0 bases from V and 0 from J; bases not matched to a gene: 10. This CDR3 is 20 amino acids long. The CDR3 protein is CASSQEVRLAGDSGANVLTF. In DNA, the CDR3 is TGCGCCAGCAGCCAAGAGGTCAGGCTAGCGGGCGACTCTGGGGCCAACGTCCTGACTTTC.

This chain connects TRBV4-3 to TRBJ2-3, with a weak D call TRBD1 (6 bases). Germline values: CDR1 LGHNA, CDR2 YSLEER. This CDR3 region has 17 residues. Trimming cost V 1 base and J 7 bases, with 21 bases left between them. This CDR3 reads CASSQVGWDMDPYTQYF. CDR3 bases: TGCGCCAGCAGCCAAGTGGGTTGGGACATGGACCCTTATACGCAGTATTTT.